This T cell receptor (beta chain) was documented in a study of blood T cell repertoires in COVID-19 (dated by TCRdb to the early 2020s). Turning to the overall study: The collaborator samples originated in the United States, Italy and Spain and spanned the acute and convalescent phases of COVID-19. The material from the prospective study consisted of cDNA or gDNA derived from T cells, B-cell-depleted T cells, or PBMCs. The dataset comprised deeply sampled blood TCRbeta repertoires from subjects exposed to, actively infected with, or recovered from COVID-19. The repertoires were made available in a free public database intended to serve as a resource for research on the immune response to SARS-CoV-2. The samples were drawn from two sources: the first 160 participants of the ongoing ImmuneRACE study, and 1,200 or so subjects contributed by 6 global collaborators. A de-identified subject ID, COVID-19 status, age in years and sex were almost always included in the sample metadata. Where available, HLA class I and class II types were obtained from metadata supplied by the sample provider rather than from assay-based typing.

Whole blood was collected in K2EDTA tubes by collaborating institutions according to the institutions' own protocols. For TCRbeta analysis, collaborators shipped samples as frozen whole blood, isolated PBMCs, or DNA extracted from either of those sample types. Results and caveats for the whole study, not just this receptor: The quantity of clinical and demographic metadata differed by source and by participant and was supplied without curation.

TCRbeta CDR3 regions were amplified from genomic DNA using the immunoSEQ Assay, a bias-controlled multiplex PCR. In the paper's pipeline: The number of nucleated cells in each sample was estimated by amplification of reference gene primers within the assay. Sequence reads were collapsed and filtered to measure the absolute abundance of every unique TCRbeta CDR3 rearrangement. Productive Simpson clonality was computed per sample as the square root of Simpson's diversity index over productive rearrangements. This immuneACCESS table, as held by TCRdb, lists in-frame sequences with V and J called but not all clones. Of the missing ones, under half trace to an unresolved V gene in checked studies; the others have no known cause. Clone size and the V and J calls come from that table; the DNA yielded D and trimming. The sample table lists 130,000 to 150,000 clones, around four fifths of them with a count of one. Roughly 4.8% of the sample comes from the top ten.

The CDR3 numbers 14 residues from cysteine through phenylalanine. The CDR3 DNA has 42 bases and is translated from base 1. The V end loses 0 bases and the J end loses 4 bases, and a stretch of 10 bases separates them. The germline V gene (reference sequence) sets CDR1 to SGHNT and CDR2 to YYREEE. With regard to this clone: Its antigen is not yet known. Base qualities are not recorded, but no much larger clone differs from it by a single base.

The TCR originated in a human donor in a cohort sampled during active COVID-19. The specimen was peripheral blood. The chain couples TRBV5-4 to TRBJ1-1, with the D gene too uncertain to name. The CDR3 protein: CASSLDSQATEAFF. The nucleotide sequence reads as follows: TGTGCCAGCAGCTTGGACAGCCAAGCCACTGAAGCTTTCTTT.